This T cell receptor (beta chain) was sequenced in a study of regulatory T cells in long-lasting Graves disease. Building of the TCR beta libraries involved iRepertoire HTBI primers and Arm-PCR of CDR3 regions. MiXCR, applied by TCRdb to the multiplex PCR reads, yields one record per CDR3 protein. The repertoire has over 350,000 distinct CDR3 sequences, 12% to 15% of them found once; the top ten carry approximately 17%. The germline gives CDR1 PRHDT, CDR2 FYEKMQ (reference sequence). The CDR3 is 11 residues long. As to time point: newly diagnosed GD, antithyroid drugs for less than 3 months. Scientists built the TCR library using RNA that was extracted from PBMCs. With EDTA tubes as the receptacles, around 10 milliliters of peripheral blood were drawn. This clonotype was counted ten times or more. Its antigen is currently unknown. The germline gene is not matched at one end of the junction; a read error may be the cause.

Study-level points and caveats: Rather than thyroid tissue, only peripheral blood underwent study. Persistent disease preferred TRBV28, TRBJ1-2 and TRBJ2-5; new disease, TRBV20-1 and TRBJ2-1. Persistent Graves' disease cases displayed lower TCR diversity than newly diagnosed ones.

This sample was also put to use in a study of T cells in Graves' hyperthyroidism and ophthalmopathy.

This receptor was identified in a woman aged 45 to 65 with Graves disease. The sample in question was peripheral blood mononuclear cells (PBMCs), obtained at new diagnosis, from a patient treated with antithyroid drugs. The chain carries TRBV13 and TRBJ2-7; 8 bases align to TRBD1. The CDR3 nucleotides read TGTGCCAGCATTTCCCGTTTGGACAGGGCGTTC. Protein product: CASISRLDRAF.